What follows is one T cell receptor beta chain and its context. The CDR3 is made up of 17 amino acids. The V gene's germline CDR1 is SGHVS and CDR2 FQNEAQ. V lost 1 base and J 1 base, leaving 15 bases between the germline ends. This record comes from a study of blood T cell repertoires in COVID-19. Study-wide background: COVID-19 samples, acute and convalescent, were from the United States, Italy and Spain. Nucleic acid was either cDNA or gDNA, and it came from T cells, B-cell-depleted T cells, or PBMCs.

Original analysis: Estimated nucleated cell counts came from reference gene primer amplification. The data were produced by immunoSEQ multiplex PCR, yet TCRdb's version contains in-frame clones alone and is incomplete. V, J and clone size are taken as reported in that table, and D and trimming were inferred from the DNA itself. The table records some 130,000 clones, around 73% of them present only once. The source of this sequence is a man in his sixties who had recovered from COVID-19. The chain is built from TRBV7-8 and TRBJ2-3; tentatively, D is TRBD2 (5 bases). Sequences were obtained from peripheral blood. CDR3 sequence reads: CASSLDWRVHGTDTQYF. Here the CDR3 DNA reads TGTGCCAGCAGCTTAGACTGGCGGGTTCACGGCACAGATACGCAGTATTTT. The full variable domain, with the rest looked up from reference TRBV7-8 and TRBJ2-3, is GAGVSQSPRYKVAKRGQDVALRCDPISGHVSLFWYQQALGQGPEFLTYFQNEAQLDKSGLPSDRFFAERPEGSVSTLKIQRTQQEDSAVYLCASSLDWRVHGTDTQYFGPGTRLTVL.